The 14 T cell receptor beta chains given below trace back to one sample, sequenced in a study of T cells in Graves' hyperthyroidism and ophthalmopathy. It was RNA transcripts that yielded the amplified TCR beta CDR3 regions. The HTBI set primed first-round TCR CDR3 RT-PCR. TCRdb itself ran the multiplex PCR reads through MiXCR, one entry per CDR3 protein. The sample carries more than 550,000 distinct CDR3 sequences, about 45% recorded once. The sequencing input was peripheral blood or thyroid tissue (not recorded which). The receptors originated from an adult man with Graves' disease, either hyperthyroidism or ophthalmopathy (not recorded which).

A few counts support this clonotype. The chain recombines TRBV24-1 with TRBJ2-5, with 7 bases that match TRBD1. Trimming removed 4 bases from V and 7 bases from J; junction bases left unmatched: 11. This CDR3 has 15 residues. From germline, CDR1 is KGHDR and CDR2 SFDVKD. CDR3 in amino acids: CATSDPGTAAGTQYF. CDR3 nucleotides: TGTGCCACCAGTGACCCTGGGACAGCCGCGGGGACCCAGTACTTC.

V gene TRBV29-1 combines with J gene TRBJ2-5; the D gene is possibly TRBD1 (6 bases). The CDR3 is 17 amino acids. The V gene lost 4 bases and the J gene lost 1 base, with 22 bases spanning the gap. From germline, CDR1 is SQVTM and CDR2 ANQGSEA. Here the CDR3 DNA reads TGCAGCGTTGCAGGGAACAGGGAAGGCGTCGTCCAAGAGACCCAGTACTTC. This codes for CSVAGNREGVVQETQYF.

This clonotype was seen a few times. The chain links TRBV7-9 to TRBJ2-7, with 7 bases identical to TRBD1. This CDR3 is 16 amino acids long. V lost 5 bases to trimming and J lost 4 bases; unmatched junction nucleotides: 14. Germline loops: CDR1 SEHNR, CDR2 FQNEAQ (reference sequence). The CDR3: CASSATRGTGDYEQYF. CDR3 nucleotides: TGTGCCAGCAGCGCCACTAGGGGCACAGGGGATTACGAGCAGTACTTC.

Comment on this clonotype: A much larger clone is a single base away; this may be a read error. V usage is TRBV2 and J usage is TRBJ1-2; TRBD1 matches at 8 bases. The CDR3 covers 11 residues. V lost 8 bases and J lost 6; bases outside the gene matches: 2. Germline V gene sequence: CDR1 SNHLY, CDR2 FYNNEI. CDR3 in amino acids: CASWTGNGYTF. CDR3 DNA: TGTGCCAGCTGGACAGGGAATGGCTACACCTTC. Using reference TRBV2 and TRBJ1-2 for the parts outside the CDR3, the full variable domain is EPEVTQTPSHQVTQMGQEVILRCVPISNHLYFYWYRQILGQKVEFLVSFYNNEISEKSEIFDDQFSVERPDGSNFTLKIRSTKLEDSAMYFCASWTGNGYTFGSGTRLTVV.

The chain joins TRBV5-6 to TRBJ1-4, with D unclear. Trimming removed 4 bases from V and 4 bases from J, with 14 bases in between. In germline, CDR1 is SGHDT, CDR2 YYEEEE. There are 15 residues in the CDR3. The DNA of the CDR3 is TGTGCCAGCAGCCTGCGGGTACAAATTAATGAAAAACTGTTTTTT. Translated: CASSLRVQINEKLFF.

The count of this clonotype is one. The chain couples TRBV29-1 to TRBJ1-1; tentatively, D is TRBD1 (5 bases). The CDR3 is 14 amino acids. Germline V gene data show CDR1 as SQVTM and CDR2 as ANQGSEA. Between the trimmed V and J ends, which lost 2 bases and 1 base, there was a span of 11 bases. In DNA form, the CDR3 reads TGCAGCGTTGAACCACGGCAGGGGAACACTGAAGCTTTCTTT. Encoded protein: CSVEPRQGNTEAFF.

In its sample, this clonotype was seen many times. The chain links TRBV20-1 to TRBJ2-7; 9 bases are shared with TRBD1. Germline CDR1 reads DFQATT; CDR2 reads SNEGSKA (reference sequence). V was pared by 3 bases and J by 12 bases, with 9 bases of the junction left unmatched. This CDR3 comprises 12 residues. The CDR3 sequence is CSASSGTGLAYF. The CDR3 region has the DNA TGCAGTGCTAGCTCCGGGACAGGGTTGGCGTACTTC.

There are a few counts of this clonotype. V usage is TRBV9 and J usage is TRBJ2-2; D possibly matches TRBD1 or TRBD2 (5 bases each). CDR1 is SGDLS and CDR2 is YYNGEE in the germline V gene. The CDR3 covers 13 residues. V was clipped by 4 bases and J by 7 bases, with 11 bases between them. The CDR3 protein is CASSSWDVGELFF. CDR3 bases: TGTGCCAGCAGCTCCTGGGACGTCGGGGAGCTGTTTTTT.

This chain links TRBV4-1 with TRBJ1-6; 8 nucleotides agree with TRBD1. V shed 0 bases and J 8 bases; nucleotides not matched to a gene: 9. The CDR3 is 17 amino acids. Looked up from germline, CDR1 is MGHRA and CDR2 is YSYEKL. The CDR3 nucleotides are TGCGCCAGCAGCCAAGATTCAGGGGGCGCATTATATTCACCCCTCCACTTT. It yields the protein CASSQDSGGALYSPLHF.

This clonotype was seen many times. The gene calls are TRBV7-9 and TRBJ1-2, with D unclear. The CDR3 has 13 amino acids. Germline assignment: CDR1 SEHNR and CDR2 FQNEAQ (reference sequence). V dropped 0 bases and J dropped 3 bases, with 5 bases sitting between them. The CDR3 sequence: CASSLAWDYGYTF. The DNA for the CDR3 is TGTGCCAGCAGCTTAGCCTGGGACTATGGCTACACCTTC.

Worth noting for this clonotype: The conserved phenylalanine or tryptophan normally closing the CDR3 is absent here, so this likely arose from a read error. This chain joins TRBV11-2 and TRBJ2-5; 8 positions match TRBD2. The germline CDR1 and CDR2 sequences are SGHAT and FQNNGV. Trimming cost V 0 bases and J 4 bases; bases outside gene matches: 10. The length of the CDR3 is 17 residues. CDR3: CASSLEGVAGQRETQYL. CDR3 coding DNA: TGTGCCAGCAGCTTAGAAGGGGTAGCGGGACAACGAGAGACCCAGTACCTC.

The chain joins TRBV6-5 to TRBJ2-2; no firm D call. Trimming took off 0 bases at V and 5 bases at J, with 13 bases between the two ends. CDR3 length: 16 residues. Germline CDR1 reads MNHEY; CDR2 reads SVGAGI. The CDR3 reads CASSYSYPWLTGELFF. As DNA, the CDR3 is TGTGCCAGCAGTTACTCGTATCCATGGTTAACCGGGGAGCTGTTTTTT.

This clonotype was counted only a few times. This sequence joins TRBV7-9 and TRBJ1-5; D unresolved. CDR3 length: 15 amino acids. Germline V CDR1 and CDR2: SEHNR, FQNEAQ (reference sequence). The V end was cut by 5 bases, the J end by 3 bases, with 14 bases between. CDR3 in DNA: TGTGCCAGCAGCCCAAGGACCGGCACCAATCAGCCCCAGCATTTT. Protein product: CASSPRTGTNQPQHF.

The chain uses TRBV2 and TRBJ2-5; weak D call: TRBD1 (6 bases). The J call could be wrong; TRBJ2-7 is a better fit for the DNA end. Looked up from germline, CDR1 is SNHLY and CDR2 is FYNNEI. This CDR3 is built from 15 residues. The CDR3 protein is CASSPNPGHHYEQYF. The CDR3 DNA is TGTGCCAGCAGTCCCAATCCGGGACATCACTACGAGCAGTACTTC.